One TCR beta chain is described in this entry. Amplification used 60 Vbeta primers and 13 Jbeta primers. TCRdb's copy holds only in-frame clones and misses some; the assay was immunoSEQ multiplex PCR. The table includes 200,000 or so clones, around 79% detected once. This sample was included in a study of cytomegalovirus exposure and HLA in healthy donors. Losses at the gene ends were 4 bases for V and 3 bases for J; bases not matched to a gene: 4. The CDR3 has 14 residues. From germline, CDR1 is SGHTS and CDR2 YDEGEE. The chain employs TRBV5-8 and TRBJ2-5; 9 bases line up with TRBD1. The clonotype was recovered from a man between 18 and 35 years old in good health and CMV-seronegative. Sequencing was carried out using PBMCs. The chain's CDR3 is CASSPGQGKETQYF. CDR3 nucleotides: TGTGCCAGCAGCCCGGGACAGGGTAAAGAGACCCAGTACTTC.